The rows below give T cell receptor beta chains drawn from one sample of a study of blood T cell repertoires in COVID-19. Profiling relied on immunoSEQ multiplex PCR, and the TCRdb table lists in-frame clones only, not all of them. The data contain some 47,000 clones, roughly 88% of them singletons. Sequenced material: peripheral blood. The source is a woman aged 55 to 70 with acute or convalescent COVID-19. Each CDR3 is given with its conserved first and last residue. The order of the fields is clone size, J gene, D gene, V gene, CDR3 DNA, CDR3 protein. The D gene is left open where the match is weak. For some rows the clone size is stated as once, few or many, or as a class when expanded; others skip it.

. TRBJ2-3 . TRBV12-3/TRBV12-4 TGTGCCAGCAGTAAGCTAGCGACGCAGTATTTT CASSKLATQYF
. TRBJ2-2 . TRBV19 TGTGCCAGTAGTATCGTTAGCCCCGGGGAGCTGTTTTTT CASSIVSPGELFF
. TRBJ1-1 . TRBV28 TGTGCCAGCAGTTTAGCGGCCGAGGGGGGGGAAGCTTTCTTT CASSLAAEGGEAFF
medium-sized TRBJ2-6 TRBD1 TRBV28 TGTGCCAGCAGTTCGGGACAGTCTGGGGCCAACGTCCTGACTTTC CASSSGQSGANVLTF
. TRBJ1-2 TRBD1 TRBV24-1 TGTGCCACCGGGACAGGGCATGGCTACACCTTC CATGTGHGYTF
. TRBJ1-5 . TRBV5-8 TGTGCCAGCTACAGGTATAGCAATCAGCCCCAGCATTTT CASYRYSNQPQHF
. TRBJ2-6 TRBD1 TRBV5-1 TGCGCCAGCAGCCAGACAGGGAGCTCTGGGGCCAACGTCCTGACTTTC CASSQTGSSGANVLTF
. TRBJ2-4 . TRBV7-9 TGTGCCAGCAGCTTTGCGAGCGGAGGGAAGGCCAAAAACATTCAGTACTTC CASSFASGGKAKNIQYF
. TRBJ1-1 TRBD1 TRBV30 TGTGCCTGGAGAGGGACAGGGGGGAACACTGAAGCTTTCTTT CAWRGTGGNTEAFF
. TRBJ1-4 TRBD1 TRBV7-2 TGTGCCAGCAGCGCCGCGGGACAGGGGGGGGAAAAACTGTTTTTT CASSAAGQGGEKLFF
. TRBJ1-1 . TRBV28 TGTGCCAGCATCTCGGGGGTTAGGACTGAAGCTTTCTTT CASISGVRTEAFF
. TRBJ1-5 TRBD1 TRBV7-2 TGTGCCAGCAGCTTACGGGGACAGGGGGCATTCGGCAATCAGCCCCAGCATTTT CASSLRGQGAFGNQPQHF
. TRBJ2-1 . TRBV6-2/TRBV6-3 TGTGCCAGCAGTTACGAGACAAACTCCTACAATGAGCAGTTCTTC CASSYETNSYNEQFF
. TRBJ1-5 . TRBV18 TGTGCCAGCTCACCATCCCCGGGAGTTGCGGGTCAGCCCCAGCATTTT CASSPSPGVAGQPQHF
once TRBJ2-5 TRBD2 TRBV7-6 TGTGCCAGCAGCTTAGGACCAGACATAGCGGGGACACAAGAGACCCAGTACTTC CASSLGPDIAGTQETQYF
few TRBJ2-1 TRBD2 TRBV6-6 TGTGCCAGCAGGGGGTCTGGTAGCGGGAGGGACAATGAGCAGTTCTTC CASRGSGSGRDNEQFF
few TRBJ1-1 . TRBV29-1 TGCAGCGTCTACAGGGAGTTGAACACTGAAGCTTTCTTT CSVYRELNTEAFF
. TRBJ1-1 . TRBV6-5 TGTATCGTAGAAGGACAGTTTGAAGCTTTCTTT CIVEGQFEAFF
. TRBJ2-5 TRBD2 TRBV11-3 TGTGCCAGCAGCCCAGGTTTGGGAGGGGTGGGAGAGACCCAGTACTTC CASSPGLGGVGETQYF
once TRBJ1-1 TRBD1 TRBV6-5 TGTGCCAGCAGTTACTTCCAGGGGGGTATGAACACTGAAGCTTTCTTT CASSYFQGGMNTEAFF
. TRBJ2-4 TRBD1 TRBV27 TGTGCCAGCAGTCAAACCGTGGACAGGGGGGAAGCCAAAAACATTCAGTACTTC CASSQTVDRGEAKNIQYF
once TRBJ2-3 . TRBV5-1 TGCGCCAGCAGCCCTAGCACAGATACGCAGTATTTT CASSPSTDTQYF
. TRBJ1-6 . TRBV13 TGTGCCAGCAGCTTAAGATCAGGATCCTATAATTCACCCCTCCACTTT CASSLRSGSYNSPLHF
. TRBJ1-5 . TRBV21-1 TGTGCCAGCAGCAAAACCCCCCAGGGACCCGGGGGGAATCAGCCCCAGCATTTT CASSKTPQGPGGNQPQHF
. TRBJ2-7 . TRBV2 TGTGCCAGCAGGGGGCCTTCCTACGAGCAGTACTTC CASRGPSYEQYF
. TRBJ2-7 TRBD1 TRBV4-2 TGTGCCAGCAGCCGCCCGGGACAGGAAGCCTACGAGCAGTACTTC CASSRPGQEAYEQYF
. TRBJ2-3 TRBD2 TRBV9 TGTGCCAGCAGCGTAGCGGGAGGATCCACAGATACGCAGTATTTT CASSVAGGSTDTQYF